This T cell receptor beta chain was captured in a study of T cell repertoires in cytomegalovirus infection. About the research overall: CMV epitopes used comprised recently identified HLA-C-restricted ones and well-studied HLA-B-restricted ones. Public TCR beta signatures indicated both CMV infection and matching HLA type. Study results and caveats: Summed public TCR beta family frequency identified CMV carriers bearing the relevant HLA. It was HLA-C-restricted CMV-specific TCR beta clonotypes that dominated the response ex vivo.

With regard to this clonotype: Its antigen is still unknown.

Germline CDR1 and CDR2: MDHEN and SYDVKM. This CDR3 has 13 amino acids. Trimming cost V 11 bases and J 0 bases, with 13 bases left between them. TCRdb independently ran MiXCR on the reads; one entry per CDR3 protein. The table lists over 95,000 distinct CDR3 sequences, roughly 30% of them singletons. The sequencing used CD8+ T cells from cultured PBMCs, collected from culture after CMV antigen stimulation. The rearrangement links TRBV28 to TRBJ1-2, with D possibly matching TRBD1 (5 bases). The source of this sequence is a human donor in good health (CMV status not recorded). Some clones in this sample may be carry-over from other donors' samples. This CDR3 reads CACQGLANYGYTF. The CDR3, as DNA: TGTGCCTGCCAGGGATTAGCTAACTATGGCTACACCTTC.